This is a list of T cell receptor beta chains from one sample in a study of blood T cell repertoires in COVID-19. Here immunoSEQ multiplex PCR was the method, and the copy in TCRdb shows in-frame clones only, minus some. The sample consists of approximately 150,000 clones, over 70% of them appearing once. Sequenced material: peripheral blood. The receptor source for this set is a man older than 75 with acute or convalescent COVID-19. CDR3s include the opening cysteine and the closing phenylalanine or tryptophan. The D gene is left open where the match is weak. The size entry is marked missing in some rows and otherwise reads once, few, many or a size class.

V	J	D	size	DNA	CDR3
TRBV6-1	TRBJ1-5	-	-	TGTGCCAGCAGTGAAGCGGTGACAGGATTATATAGCAATCAGCCCCAGCATTTT	CASSEAVTGLYSNQPQHF
TRBV5-1	TRBJ2-3	-	-	TGCGCCAGCAGCCATTTTAGAGATGGTTCAGATACGCAGTATTTT	CASSHFRDGSDTQYF
TRBV6-1	TRBJ2-3	-	-	TGTGCCAGCAGTGAAGCAGCCGGGTTTAGTAGTGCAGATACGCAGTATTTT	CASSEAAGFSSADTQYF
TRBV28	TRBJ2-3	-	-	TGTGCCAGCAGCTCTCAGTCCGGCCGCGGTCCATATACGCAGTATTTT	CASSSQSGRGPYTQYF
TRBV19	TRBJ1-1	-	-	TGTGCCAGTAGACAGGGTTCGGCGGAAGCTTTCTTT	CASRQGSAEAFF
TRBV12-5	TRBJ1-1	-	-	TGTGCTAGTGGTTCCACAGGGAGCCCTGAAGCTTTCTTT	CASGSTGSPEAFF
TRBV2	TRBJ2-7	-	-	TGTGCCAGCAGCCCTCCCGGGGGACCTACGGGGCAGTACTTC	CASSPPGGPTGQYF
TRBV28	TRBJ1-2	-	-	TGTGCCAGCAGTTCGGCCAGGAATGACTATGGCTACACCTTC	CASSSARNDYGYTF
TRBV6-5	TRBJ1-1	TRBD1	-	TGTGCCAGCAATAAACAGGGGGCCGGTGAAGCTTTCTTT	CASNKQGAGEAFF
TRBV7-9	TRBJ2-2	-	few	TGTGCCAGCAGCTCACGCTCGCCCGGTAGTGGGGAGCTGTTTTTT	CASSSRSPGSGELFF
TRBV4-2	TRBJ1-4	TRBD1	-	TGTGCCAGCAGCTATAGACAGGGGAATGAAAAACTGTTTTTT	CASSYRQGNEKLFF
TRBV5-1	TRBJ2-7	-	-	TGCGCCAGCAGCTTGGACCTCCCGGGGGAGCAGTACTTC	CASSLDLPGEQYF
TRBV11-2	TRBJ1-3	-	-	TGTGCCAGCAGCCCGCTTCAGGGTGGGAACACCATATATTTT	CASSPLQGGNTIYF
TRBV25-1	TRBJ2-2	TRBD2	-	TGTGCCAGCAGTGCACTAGCGGGAGCTGGGGACGGGGAGCTGTTTTTT	CASSALAGAGDGELFF
TRBV3-1/TRBV3-2	TRBJ2-3	-	-	TGTGCCAGCAGCCAATCCCTCATCTCTCAGGGTTCGACAACGCAGTATTTT	CASSQSLISQGSTTQYF
TRBV7-9	TRBJ1-5	-	-	TGTGCCAGCAGCTTCTTGGGAGAGCGGGATCAGCCCCAGCATTTT	CASSFLGERDQPQHF
TRBV5-1	TRBJ1-5	TRBD1	few	TGCGCCAGCAGCTTGACAGGGGATAGCAATCAGCCCCAGCATTTT	CASSLTGDSNQPQHF
TRBV7-2	TRBJ2-5	-	-	TGTGCCAGCAGCCCTAGACAGAAAGAGACCCAGTACTTC	CASSPRQKETQYF
TRBV30	TRBJ1-5	-	-	TGTGCCTGGACTTGGGGAGATGGTCAGCCCCAGCATTTT	CAWTWGDGQPQHF
TRBV3-1/TRBV3-2	TRBJ1-2	-	-	TGTGCCAGCAGATCCGGACAGAAGTATGGCTACACCTTC	CASRSGQKYGYTF
TRBV28	TRBJ1-1	-	-	TGTGCCAGCAGCTTCGGTCCCACTGAAGCTTTCTTT	CASSFGPTEAFF
TRBV19	TRBJ1-5	TRBD1	-	TGTGCCAGTAGTACCCGACAGGGAAGAAATCAGCCCCAGCATTTT	CASSTRQGRNQPQHF
TRBV18	TRBJ2-7	TRBD2	-	TGTGCCAGCTCACCAGGACTAGCGGGAGACGAGCAGTACTTC	CASSPGLAGDEQYF
TRBV28	TRBJ1-2	-	-	TGTGCCAGCAGGGGCGCTCTCTATGGCTACACCTTC	CASRGALYGYTF
TRBV6-5	TRBJ1-5	-	once	TGTGCCACCAACAACAGGGAAGTGTTAGGTCAGCCCCAGCATTTT	CATNNREVLGQPQHF
TRBV18	TRBJ2-3	TRBD2	once	TGTGCCAGCTCACCAGTTACTAGCGGGAGGACCACAGATACGCAGTATTTT	CASSPVTSGRTTDTQYF
TRBV3-1/TRBV3-2	TRBJ1-2	-	-	TGTGCCAGCAGCCAAATGCCCGGAGACTATGGCTACACCTTC	CASSQMPGDYGYTF
TRBV27	TRBJ1-4	TRBD1	-	TGTGCCAGCAGTCCCCAGGGGGTGGAAAAACTGTTTTTT	CASSPQGVEKLFF
TRBV15	TRBJ2-1	TRBD2	-	TGTGCCACCAGCAAAGGGACTAGCGGGGTCGGAAATGAGCAGTTCTTC	CATSKGTSGVGNEQFF
TRBV28	TRBJ2-1	-	-	TGTGCCAGCAGTTTTTACGGGGGAGCCCAAAATGAGCAGTTCTTC	CASSFYGGAQNEQFF
TRBV6-5	TRBJ2-7	TRBD2	once	TGTGCCAGCAGCCAGACTAGCGGGAGGTACGAGCAGTACTTC	CASSQTSGRYEQYF
TRBV2	TRBJ2-5	TRBD2	-	TGTGCCAGCATAAGCGGGGGGGAGACCCAGTACTTC	CASISGGETQYF
TRBV28	TRBJ2-7	TRBD2	-	TGTGCCAGCACCAGCGCTAGCGGGAGTTTCTACGAGCAGTACTTC	CASTSASGSFYEQYF
TRBV18	TRBJ1-4	-	-	TGTGCCAGCTCCTTCGGAGGGCTGGGTGAAAAACTGTTTTTT	CASSFGGLGEKLFF
TRBV27	TRBJ2-7	TRBD1	once	TGTGCCAGCAGTTCACAGACCATAACAGGGGGCGGAGAGCAGTACTTC	CASSSQTITGGGEQYF
TRBV12-3/TRBV12-4	TRBJ1-1	-	-	TGTGCCAGCCACGCAGGAGGGAACACTGAAGCTTTCTTT	CASHAGGNTEAFF
TRBV30	TRBJ2-1	-	-	TGTGCCTGGAGTGGGGGGACTGGGAACAATGAGCAGTTCTTC	CAWSGGTGNNEQFF
TRBV18	TRBJ1-3	-	-	TGTGCCAGCTCACCGGGGGGGCTCCTCTCTGGAAACACCATATATTTT	CASSPGGLLSGNTIYF
TRBV5-1	TRBJ2-2	-	-	TGCGCCAGCAGCCACTTACTACTGGTGTCTAATACGAACACCGGGGAGCTGTTTTTT	CASSHLLLVSNTNTGELFF
TRBV27	TRBJ1-2	TRBD1	once	TGTGCCAGCAGTTTCCGGGACAGGGGGAGCGGCTACACCTTC	CASSFRDRGSGYTF